This TCR beta chain was found in a study of blood T cell repertoires in COVID-19. Study in general: Both acute and convalescent COVID-19 samples were obtained from the United States, Italy and Spain. Sources were T cells, B-cell-depleted T cells, or PBMCs; the material itself was cDNA or gDNA.

As handled by the study authors: Amplification from reference gene primers served as the basis for estimated nucleated cell counts. The protocol was immunoSEQ multiplex PCR, while the TCRdb copy is restricted to in-frame clones and leaves out a portion. V and J calls and clone size are as listed in that table; D and trimming were resolved from the DNA. The sample includes about 160,000 clones, approximately 79% of them seen just once. V was clipped by 4 bases and J by 5 bases, with 8 bases between them. Germline CDR1 is SGHTA and CDR2 is FQGNSA. CDR3 length: 12 amino acids. A Seattle source enrolled patients during active infection and followed them longitudinally.

This TCR derives from a woman aged 55-75 years with COVID-19, enrolled during active disease. The rearrangement links TRBV7-2 to TRBJ2-5; the D is unclear. The sequencing input was peripheral blood. CDR3 loop: CASSSSRETQYF. DNA of the CDR3: TGTGCCAGCAGCTCAAGCAGGGAGACCCAGTACTTC.